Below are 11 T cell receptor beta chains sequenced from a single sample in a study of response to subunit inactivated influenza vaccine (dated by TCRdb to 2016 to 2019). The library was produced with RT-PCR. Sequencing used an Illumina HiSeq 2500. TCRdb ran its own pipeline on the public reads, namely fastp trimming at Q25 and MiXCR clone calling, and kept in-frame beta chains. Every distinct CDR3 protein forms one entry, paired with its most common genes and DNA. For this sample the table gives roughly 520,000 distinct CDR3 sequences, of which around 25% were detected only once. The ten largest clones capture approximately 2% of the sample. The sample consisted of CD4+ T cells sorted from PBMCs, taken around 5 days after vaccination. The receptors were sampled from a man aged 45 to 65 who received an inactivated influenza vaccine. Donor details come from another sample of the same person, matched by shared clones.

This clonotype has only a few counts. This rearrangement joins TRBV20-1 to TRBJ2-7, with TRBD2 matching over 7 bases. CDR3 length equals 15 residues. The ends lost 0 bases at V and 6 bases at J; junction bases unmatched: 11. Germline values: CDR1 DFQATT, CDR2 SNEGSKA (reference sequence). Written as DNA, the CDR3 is TGCAGTGCTAGAGATATAGGACTAGGGATCAGCGAGCAGTACTTC. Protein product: CSARDIGLGISEQYF.

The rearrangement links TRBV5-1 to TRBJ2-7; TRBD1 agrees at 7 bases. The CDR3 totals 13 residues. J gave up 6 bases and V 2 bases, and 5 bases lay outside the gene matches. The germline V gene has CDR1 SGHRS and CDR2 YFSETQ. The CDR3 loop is CASSLRQGPEQYF. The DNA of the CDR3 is TGCGCCAGCAGCTTAAGACAGGGCCCCGAGCAGTACTTC.

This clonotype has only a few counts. DNA for the CDR3: TGCAGCGTTGCAGGGGGCATAAAGAATGAGCAGTTCTTC. As protein: CSVAGGIKNEQFF. V and J are TRBV29-1 and TRBJ2-1; TRBD1 matches at 8 bases. This CDR3 is 13 amino acids long. CDR1 SQVTM and CDR2 ANQGSEA come from the germline V gene. Losses at the gene ends were 4 bases for V and 7 bases for J; bases not matched to a gene: 6.

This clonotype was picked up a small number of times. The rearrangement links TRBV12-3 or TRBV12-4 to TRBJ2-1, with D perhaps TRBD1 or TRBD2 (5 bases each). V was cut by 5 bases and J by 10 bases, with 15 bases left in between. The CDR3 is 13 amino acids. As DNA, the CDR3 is TGTGCCAGCAGTCTCCGGGGACCCCGGGAGCAGTTCTTC. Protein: CASSLRGPREQFF.

The CDR3 loop is CASSPGTGANQPQHF. The CDR3 DNA follows: TGCGCCAGCAGCCCCGGGACAGGGGCTAATCAGCCCCAGCATTTT. The chain couples TRBV4-3 to TRBJ1-5; the match to TRBD1 covers 10 bases. CDR1 and CDR2 (germline): LGHNA, YSLEER. With 4 bases clipped from V and 4 bases from J, the junction kept 4 bases outside the gene matches. This CDR3 is built from 15 residues.

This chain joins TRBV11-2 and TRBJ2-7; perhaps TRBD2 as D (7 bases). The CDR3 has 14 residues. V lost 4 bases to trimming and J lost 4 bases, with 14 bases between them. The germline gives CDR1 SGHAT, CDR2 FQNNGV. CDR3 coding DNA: TGTGCCAGCAGCTCCGGCGGGGGCCCTTACGAGCAGTACTTC. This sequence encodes CASSSGGGPYEQYF.

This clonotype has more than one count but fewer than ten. In DNA form, the CDR3 reads TGTGCCAGCAGCAGGGACAGGGGGGAATCACCCCTCCACTTT. Its protein is CASSRDRGESPLHF. The V gene is TRBV21-1, the J gene TRBJ1-6; whether TRBD1, the table's D call, matches the DNA was not checked. TRBV21-1 is an annotated pseudogene. The CDR3 is 14 amino acids.

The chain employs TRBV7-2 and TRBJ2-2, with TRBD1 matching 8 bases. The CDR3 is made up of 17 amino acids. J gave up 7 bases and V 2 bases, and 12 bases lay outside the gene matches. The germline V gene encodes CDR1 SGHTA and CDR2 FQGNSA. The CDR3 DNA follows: TGTGCCAGCAGCTTATCGCGCACAGGGGGTTCGGGCGGGGAGCTGTTTTTT. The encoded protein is CASSLSRTGGSGGELFF.

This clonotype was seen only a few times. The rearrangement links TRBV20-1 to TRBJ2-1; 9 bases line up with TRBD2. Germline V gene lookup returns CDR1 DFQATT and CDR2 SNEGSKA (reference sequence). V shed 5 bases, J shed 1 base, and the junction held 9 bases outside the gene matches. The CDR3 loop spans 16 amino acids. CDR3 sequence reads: CSAEDRLAGSYNEQFF. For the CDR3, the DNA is TGCAGTGCTGAAGATCGGCTAGCGGGGTCCTACAATGAGCAGTTCTTC.

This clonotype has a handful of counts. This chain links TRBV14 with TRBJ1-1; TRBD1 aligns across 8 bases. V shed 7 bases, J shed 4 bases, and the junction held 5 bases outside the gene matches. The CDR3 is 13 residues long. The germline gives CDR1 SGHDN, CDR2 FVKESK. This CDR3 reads CASTLGQATEAFF. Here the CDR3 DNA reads TGTGCCAGCACCTTGGGACAGGCCACTGAAGCTTTCTTT.

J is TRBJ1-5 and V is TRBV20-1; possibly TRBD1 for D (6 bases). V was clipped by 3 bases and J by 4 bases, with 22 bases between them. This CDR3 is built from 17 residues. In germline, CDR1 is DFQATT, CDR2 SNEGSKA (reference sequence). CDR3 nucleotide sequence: TGCAGTGCTAGCACCTCAACAGGGACAAGAGGGAATCAGCCCCAGCATTTT. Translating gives CSASTSTGTRGNQPQHF.